This TCR beta chain was sequenced for a study of T-cell memory formation after mild COVID-19. Study-wide context: Most TCR clusters belonged to a single donor.

Constant-segment primers served in 5'RACE that generated TCR alpha and TCR beta cDNA libraries bearing sample barcodes and UMIs. TCRdb itself ran the 5' RACE reads through MiXCR, one entry per CDR3 protein. The table lists hundreds of thousands of distinct CDR3 sequences, roughly 18% of them singletons. V shed 1 base, J shed 0 bases, and the junction held 5 bases outside the gene matches. CDR1 and CDR2 from the germline V gene are SGHRS and YFSETQ. This CDR3 region has 17 residues. This clonotype was sampled from an adult woman who had mild COVID-19 (a few samples of this study predate the infection). Cell type and time point are not known. This chain uses TRBV5-1 with TRBJ2-1, with 9 bases aligning to TRBD2. Sequencing was performed on PBMCs or a T cell subset sorted from them (not recorded which). CDR3 amino acids: CASSLSSSGVSYNEQFF. In DNA form, the CDR3 reads TGCGCCAGCAGCTTGTCGTCTAGCGGGGTCTCCTACAATGAGCAGTTCTTC. The full variable domain, rest sourced from reference TRBV5-1 and TRBJ2-1, is KAGVTQTPRYLIKTRGQQVTLSCSPISGHRSVSWYQQTPGQGLQFLFEYFSETQRNKGNFPGRFSGRQFSNSRSEMNVSTLELGDSALYLCASSLSSSGVSYNEQFFGPGTRLTVL.